This T cell receptor (beta chain) was identified during a study of response to subunit inactivated influenza vaccine. A single record per CDR3 protein comes from TCRdb applying MiXCR to the RT-PCR reads. The profile shows approximately 500,000 distinct CDR3 sequences, over 10% of them singletons. This clonotype showed up just a few times. The antigen is undetermined. Study results and limitations: Authors suggested that a seasonal influenza vaccination recruits few new T cells each time.

Germline values: CDR1 SGHAT, CDR2 FQNNGV. The CDR3 length is 14 residues. V lost 1 base and J lost 6, with 13 bases in between. The chain combines TRBV11-2 with TRBJ2-7; D is perhaps TRBD2 (5 bases). The source is a man between 45 and 60 years old who received an inactivated influenza vaccine. Sequencing used PBMCs from blood, obtained about 40 days after vaccination. CDR3 DNA: TGTGCCAGCAGCTTAGGGTTCCGGGGAGTCGAGCAGTACTTC. Encoded protein: CASSLGFRGVEQYF.